Given below is one TCR beta chain in context. The antigen is not known. CDR1 and CDR2 (germline): SEHNR, FQNEAQ (reference sequence). V lost 5 bases, J lost 7 bases, and 15 bases lay in between. This CDR3 has 13 residues. It was with 60 Vbeta and 13 Jbeta primers that the PCR ran. Repertoires were generated with immunoSEQ multiplex PCR, while TCRdb's copy carries only in-frame clones and drops some. The sample comprises some 150,000 clones, about 65% of which are singletons, and roughly 3% rests with the top ten. The sample comes from a study of cytomegalovirus exposure and HLA in healthy donors. Findings and caveats of the study: For most subjects, TCR beta sequences were reported to predict HLA-A and HLA-B alleles with accuracy.

The source of this sequence is a woman aged 25 to 39 in good health and CMV-seronegative. Sequenced: PBMCs. V usage is TRBV7-9 and J usage is TRBJ2-7; D ambiguous. CDR3 DNA sequence: TGTGCCAGCAGCAAACCCATCTCGGGTGAGCAGTACTTC. This codes for CASSKPISGEQYF.